What follows are 30 T cell receptor beta chains derived from one specimen sequenced in a study of OX40 agonist ivuxolimab in advanced cancers. Generated by immunoSEQ multiplex PCR, the TCRdb table keeps only in-frame clones and is missing some. In the table there are around 150,000 clones, approximately 90% of which are singletons. This specimen was CD4+ or CD8+ T cells sorted from blood, taken in a trial of the OX40 agonist ivuxolimab. The source is an adult with an advanced solid tumor such as melanoma, head and neck, liver or kidney cancer.

The chain carries TRBV27 and TRBJ2-1, with 7 bases identical to TRBD2. The CDR3 extends over 15 amino acids. In germline, CDR1 is MNHEY, CDR2 SMNVEV (reference sequence). The trim removed 2 bases at V and 9 bases at J, leaving 10 bases unmatched. The CDR3 nucleotides read TGTGCCAGCAGTTTACTGGCTAGCGGAGCGGGTGAGCAGTTCTTC. It codes for CASSLLASGAGEQFF.

The chain employs TRBV9 and TRBJ1-2, with a possible D match to TRBD1 (5 bases). Germline V CDR1 and CDR2: SGDLS, YYNGEE. The V and J ends lost 3 bases and 0 bases respectively, with 12 bases between them. This CDR3 region has 15 residues. The CDR3 region is CASSAAGLTNYGYTF. CDR3 nucleotides: TGTGCCAGCAGCGCCGCGGGACTGACTAACTATGGCTACACCTTC.

This clone was recorded a few times. DNA of the CDR3: TGTGCCAGCAGGCTCGGAACCCCCAATCAGCCCCAGCATTTT. Protein product: CASRLGTPNQPQHF. The chain combines TRBV2 with TRBJ1-5; D ambiguous. Germline CDR1 is SNHLY and CDR2 is FYNNEI. V shed 6 bases and J shed 3 bases, with 12 bases lying between them. The CDR3 sequence is 14 residues long.

As DNA, the CDR3 is TGTGCCAGCAGTCCCGGGGGGGCGGGCCTAGTCTACGAGCAGTACTTC. The encoded protein is CASSPGGAGLVYEQYF. The genes are TRBV28 and TRBJ2-7; TRBD2 agrees at 8 bases. Germline assignment: CDR1 MDHEN and CDR2 SYDVKM. The CDR3 contains 16 residues. The trim removed 5 bases at V and 3 bases at J, leaving 12 bases unmatched.

The V call is TRBV15, the J call TRBJ2-1, with TRBD2 matching over 10 bases. V trimming: 6 bases; J trimming: 3 bases; junction bases outside the gene matches: 5. This CDR3 comprises 15 residues. Germline lookup yields CDR1 LNHNV and CDR2 YYDKDF (reference sequence). In nucleotides, the CDR3 is TGTGCCACCAGTCTAGCGGGAGAGAGCTACAATGAGCAGTTCTTC. This translates into CATSLAGESYNEQFF.

This sequence joins TRBV7-8 and TRBJ2-7, with 12 bases matching TRBD1. The V gene's germline CDR1 is SGHVS and CDR2 FQNEAQ. The CDR3 length is 17 residues. Trimming took 7 bases from V and 4 from J; bases not matched to a gene: 14. DNA for the CDR3: TGTGCCAGCAACTCGAGGTGGGGACAGGGGGCGCGGTACGAGCAGTACTTC. Protein product: CASNSRWGQGARYEQYF. The complete variable domain, with remaining parts taken from reference TRBV7-8 and TRBJ2-7, reads GAGVSQSPRYKVAKRGQDVALRCDPISGHVSLFWYQQALGQGPEFLTYFQNEAQLDKSGLPSDRFFAERPEGSVSTLKIQRTQQEDSAVYLCASNSRWGQGARYEQYFGPGTRLTVT.

The rearrangement uses TRBV30 and TRBJ1-2; D is uncertain. The CDR3 consists of 11 residues. Germline values: CDR1 GTSNPN, CDR2 SVGIG (reference sequence). The CDR3 DNA follows: TGTGCGGGTGAGGGATCGGGTGGCTACACCTTC. This sequence encodes CAGEGSGGYTF.

The rearrangement joins TRBV9 to TRBJ2-5, with D possibly matching TRBD2 (6 bases). Trimming took off 0 bases at V and 4 bases at J, with 10 bases between the two ends. This CDR3 comprises 14 residues. The germline CDR1 and CDR2 sequences are SGDLS and YYNGEE. CDR3 sequence (DNA): TGTGCCAGCAGCGTAGTTGATAGCGGAGAGACCCAGTACTTC. This encodes CASSVVDSGETQYF. The full variable domain, with the rest looked up from reference TRBV9 and TRBJ2-5, is DSGVTQTPKHLITATGQRVTLRCSPRSGDLSVYWYQQSLDQGLQFLIQYYNGEERAKGNILERFSAQQFPDLHSELNLSSLELGDSALYFCASSVVDSGETQYFGPGTRLLVL.

The chain uses TRBV7-9 and TRBJ2-7; D not certain. The germline V and J ends were trimmed by 4 bases and 3 bases, with 16 bases remaining between them. This CDR3 spans 15 amino acids. CDR1 and CDR2 (germline): SEHNR, FQNEAQ (reference sequence). Here the CDR3 DNA reads TGTGCCAGCAGCTCCTCGTGGGGAATCATCTACGAGCAGTACTTC. It encodes CASSSSWGIIYEQYF.

This clone showed up just once. The CDR3 coding sequence is TGCGCCAGCAGCCAAGGGACAGGCTACACAGATACGCAGTATTTT. Translating gives CASSQGTGYTDTQYF. The chain joins TRBV4-3 to TRBJ2-3, with 7 bases matching TRBD1. V lost 1 base and J lost 2; bases outside the gene matches: 3. The CDR3 is 15 residues long. Looked up from germline, CDR1 is LGHNA and CDR2 is YSLEER.

The chain uses TRBV27 and TRBJ2-3; D perhaps matches TRBD1 (5 bases). Looked up from germline, CDR1 is MNHEY and CDR2 is SMNVEV (reference sequence). The CDR3 length is 14 residues. The V and J ends lost 3 bases and 0 bases respectively, with 7 bases between them. CDR3 in amino acids: CASSLDKSTDTQYF. The CDR3 region has the DNA TGTGCCAGCAGTTTGGACAAAAGCACAGATACGCAGTATTTT.

This clone was seen only once. The rearrangement uses TRBV27 and TRBJ1-2; D gene unclear. Germline assignment: CDR1 MNHEY and CDR2 SMNVEV (reference sequence). The CDR3 is 14 residues long. V dropped 6 bases and J dropped 0 bases, with 11 bases sitting between them. This CDR3 is CASSRGMTNYGYTF. CDR3 in DNA: TGTGCCAGCAGCCGAGGGATGACTAACTATGGCTACACCTTC.

V and J are TRBV30 and TRBJ1-1; 7 bases line up with TRBD1. Germline V gene lookup returns CDR1 GTSNPN and CDR2 SVGIG (reference sequence). The CDR3 has 13 residues. V lost 6 bases, J lost 6 bases, and 10 bases stayed unmatched. This CDR3 is CACHTNRGSEAFF. Here the CDR3 DNA reads TGTGCCTGCCATACGAACAGGGGCTCTGAAGCTTTCTTT.

The chain carries TRBV11-3 and TRBJ1-1; D call uncertain. Trimming left V 5 bases short and J 1 base short, with 11 bases between. This CDR3 contains 14 residues. Germline V CDR1 and CDR2: SGHNT, YENEEA. As DNA, the CDR3 is TGTGCCAGCAGCCAGGACCCTTCGAACACTGAAGCTTTCTTT. Amino acids: CASSQDPSNTEAFF.

The chain employs TRBV18 and TRBJ1-4, with a weak D call TRBD1 (5 bases). There are 16 residues in the CDR3. CDR1 is KGHSH, CDR2 LQKENI, per germline. V lost 3 bases and J lost 0, with 11 bases in between. The CDR3 DNA reads as TGTGCCAGCTCACCTCTCTCAGGGTCAACTAATGAAAAACTGTTTTTT. Translation: CASSPLSGSTNEKLFF.

DNA of the CDR3: TGCGCCAGCAGCTTGGCCTTTGCTAGCTTGGGTATGCGCGAGCAGTACTTC. Translated, it gives CASSLAFASLGMREQYF. The chain joins TRBV5-1 to TRBJ2-5; D may be TRBD2 (5 bases). The J call is uncertain, as TRBJ2-7 better fits the DNA end. This CDR3 has 17 residues. CDR1 is SGHRS and CDR2 is YFSETQ in the germline V gene.

V gene TRBV18 combines with J gene TRBJ1-1; the D is unclear. Germline V gene data show CDR1 as KGHSH and CDR2 as LQKENI. V shed 6 bases and J shed 11 bases, with 16 bases lying between them. This CDR3 is built from 12 residues. The CDR3 coding sequence is TGTGCCAGCTCGCCGGACGGCATAGGGGCTTTCTTT. Protein: CASSPDGIGAFF.

The chain employs TRBV12-5 and TRBJ2-7; D unresolved. In germline, CDR1 is LGHNT, CDR2 FRNRAP. V shed 1 base and J shed 2 bases, with 6 bases lying between them. This CDR3 region has 13 residues. The CDR3 DNA reads as TGTGCTAGTGGTTTGGGGGAAACCTACGAGCAGTACTTC. As protein: CASGLGETYEQYF. Full variable domain (missing parts from reference TRBV12-5 and TRBJ2-7): DARVTQTPRHKVTEMGQEVTMRCQPILGHNTVFWYRQTMMQGLELLAYFRNRAPLDDSGMPKDRFSAEMPDATLATLKIQPSEPRDSAVYFCASGLGETYEQYFGPGTRLTVT.

This clone showed up just once. The V and J genes are TRBV5-4 and TRBJ2-7; 8 nucleotides agree with TRBD2. V shed 5 bases and J 2 bases; nucleotides not matched to a gene: 9. The CDR3 covers 15 residues. Per germline, CDR1 SGHNT and CDR2 YYREEE (reference sequence). CDR3 protein: CASSWSGSSPYEQYF. The CDR3 DNA follows: TGTGCCAGCAGTTGGAGCGGGAGCAGCCCCTACGAGCAGTACTTC.

The chain uses TRBV30 and TRBJ2-7, with D unclear. CDR1 GTSNPN and CDR2 SVGIG come from the germline V gene (reference sequence). The CDR3 consists of 10 residues. Trimming left V 0 bases short and J 6 bases short, with 3 bases between. CDR3 bases: TGTGCCTGGAGTGTGGGCGAGCAGTACTTC. Encoded protein: CAWSVGEQYF.

V is TRBV27 and J is TRBJ2-1; no clear D gene. Trimming took 6 bases from V and 7 from J, leaving 7 bases between them. The CDR3 consists of 11 residues. Germline-derived CDR1 and CDR2 are MNHEY and SMNVEV (reference sequence). The CDR3 DNA follows: TGTGCCAGCAGGGGCACAAATGAGCAGTTCTTC. Protein: CASRGTNEQFF.

The chain is built from TRBV5-4 and TRBJ2-7; D is unresolved. The CDR3 consists of 12 residues. V dropped 0 bases and J dropped 7 bases, with 8 bases sitting between them. The germline V gene encodes CDR1 SGHNT and CDR2 YYREEE (reference sequence). The CDR3 nucleotides read TGTGCCAGCAGCTTGGAAGGCTCTGAGCAGTACTTC. Translated: CASSLEGSEQYF.

In the case of this clone: The identical CDR3 is also encoded by other nucleotide sequences in the sample. V and J are TRBV9 and TRBJ1-1, with D hard to call. The CDR3 is made up of 12 amino acids. Germline V lookup: CDR1 SGDLS, CDR2 YYNGEE. The V and J ends lost 4 bases and 2 bases respectively, with 6 bases between them. Written as DNA, the CDR3 is TGTGCCAGCAGCTCCAGCAACACTGAAGCTTTCTTT. Encoded protein: CASSSSNTEAFF.

The chain couples TRBV19 to TRBJ2-2, with D tentatively TRBD2 (6 bases). V was trimmed by 7 bases and J by 5 bases, leaving 20 bases between them. The CDR3 spans 16 residues. Germline CDR1 reads LNHDA; CDR2 reads SQIVND (reference sequence). Here the CDR3 DNA reads TGTGCCAGTACCATAACGACCGGGGGATGGACCGGGGAGCTGTTTTTT. Translating it yields CASTITTGGWTGELFF.

This clone was seen only once. The chain combines TRBV9 with TRBJ2-3; possible D gene TRBD2, 5 bases. V gave up 0 bases and J gave up 4 bases, with 15 bases separating them. CDR1 SGDLS and CDR2 YYNGEE come from the germline V gene. This CDR3 spans 16 amino acids. The CDR3 here is CASSVDAAGWADTQYF. The CDR3 coding sequence is TGTGCCAGCAGCGTAGACGCTGCGGGTTGGGCAGATACGCAGTATTTT.

CDR3 nucleotide sequence: TGTGCCAGTAGTGTAGCCGGGGAGACCCAGTACTTC. The encoded protein is CASSVAGETQYF. V is TRBV19 and J is TRBJ2-5; D gene unclear. Deletions cut 5 bases from V and 5 bases from J, with 9 bases between. Germline V lookup: CDR1 LNHDA, CDR2 SQIVND (reference sequence). This CDR3 comprises 12 residues.

This clone was seen just once. The chain couples TRBV5-1 to TRBJ2-5; 8 bases fit TRBD1. Germline V CDR1 and CDR2: SGHRS, YFSETQ. V was clipped by 4 bases and J by 1 base; unmatched bases: 3. CDR3 length: 14 residues. This CDR3 reads CASSHGQGQETQYF. CDR3 nucleotides: TGCGCCAGCAGCCATGGACAGGGCCAAGAGACCCAGTACTTC.

The rearrangement uses TRBV18 and TRBJ2-6; D is perhaps TRBD2 (5 bases). Germline-derived CDR1 and CDR2 are KGHSH and LQKENI. The V and J ends lost 1 base and 0 bases respectively, with 10 bases between them. CDR3 length equals 17 residues. The CDR3 sequence is CASSPQGAGSGANVLTF. The CDR3, as DNA: TGTGCCAGCTCACCACAGGGAGCCGGCTCTGGGGCCAACGTCCTGACTTTC. Supplemented by reference TRBV18 and TRBJ2-6, the full variable domain reads NAGVMQNPRHLVRRRGQEARLRCSPMKGHSHVYWYRQLPEEGLKFMVYLQKENIIDESGMPKERFSAEFPKEGPSILRIQQVVRGDSAAYFCASSPQGAGSGANVLTFGAGSRLTVL.

This clone was detected only a few times. Here the CDR3 DNA reads TGTGCCAGCAGTTCGACAGTATCTGGAAACACCATATATTTT. Protein: CASSSTVSGNTIYF. The chain is built from TRBV6-5 and TRBJ1-3, with D tentatively TRBD1 (5 bases). Germline lookup yields CDR1 MNHEY and CDR2 SVGAGI. The V gene lost 4 bases and the J gene lost 1 base, with 8 bases spanning the gap. This CDR3 is 14 amino acids long.

The chain carries TRBV7-3 and TRBJ1-2; 10 nucleotides align to TRBD1. V was clipped by 3 bases and J by 2 bases; unmatched bases: 9. Germline-derived CDR1 and CDR2 are SGHTA and FQGTGA. This CDR3 is 17 amino acids long. The CDR3 DNA sequence: TGTGCCAGCAGCTTTTACACGGGACAGGGGATAAACTATGGCTACACCTTC. Encoded protein: CASSFYTGQGINYGYTF.